The subject of this entry is one TCR beta chain. This same CDR3 is encoded by further DNA sequences in the sample. The data stem from a study of shared T cell receptors in the human thymus. V lost 6 bases, J lost 0 bases, and 3 bases stayed unmatched. The CDR3 length is 14 residues. Germline assignment: CDR1 MNHEY and CDR2 SVGAGI. Produced via immunoSEQ multiplex PCR; TCRdb's table is partial and in-frame only. The table has 650,000 to 950,000 clones, approximately 83% seen once. These data were also filed under a second study, of human thymus T cells. Per that paper: The source of the thymus tissue was resections taken during corrective heart surgery. Blood and thymic repertoires both appeared biased in V and J gene usage.

This rearrangement joins TRBV6-5 to TRBJ1-1; TRBD1 agrees at 8 bases. The sequenced material came from thymocytes. This TCR came from a girl under three years old with a congenital heart defect. CDR3: CASRGTGLNTEAFF. The CDR3 DNA reads as TGTGCCAGCAGGGGGACAGGTCTGAACACTGAAGCTTTCTTT.